These 29 T cell receptor beta chains were sequenced from one sample in a study of CD4 T cells in relation to SARS-CoV-2 and coronaviruses. Only in-frame clones appear in the TCRdb table, and some are missing; sequencing was by immunoSEQ multiplex PCR. This table has roughly 18,000 clones, about four fifths appearing once. Antigens of these TCRs are unknown. The unexposed donors gave CD4+ T cells in about 2011-2019, prior to COVID-19. Isolation of CD4+ T cells took place after roughly nine days in culture. The sequencing sample was made of CD4+ T cells from PBMCs, cultured in vitro. Source of these receptors: a human donor in good health.

This clone was counted once. This chain links TRBV7-2 with TRBJ1-2; 8 bases match TRBD1. From germline, CDR1 is SGHTA and CDR2 FQGNSA. This CDR3 is built from 14 residues. Unmatched junction bases numbered 10, after V lost 5 bases and J lost 8 bases. The CDR3 region is CASSTNRQGIGYTF. In nucleotides, the CDR3 is TGTGCCAGCAGCACAAACCGACAGGGGATAGGCTACACCTTC.

This clone has only a few counts. The rearrangement uses TRBV4-2 and TRBJ1-2; possibly TRBD1 for D (5 bases). This CDR3 has 19 residues. CDR1 LGHNA and CDR2 YNFKEQ come from the germline V gene. V was pared by 0 bases and J by 1 base, with 21 bases between. CDR3 in amino acids: CASSQDLAAGRSINYGYTF. CDR3 nucleotide sequence: TGTGCCAGCAGCCAAGATTTGGCGGCAGGGCGCTCAATTAACTATGGCTACACCTTC.

This clone was found once. V and J are TRBV5-1 and TRBJ2-3; D gene uncertain. Trimming took 9 bases from V and 0 from J, leaving 17 bases between them. The germline gives CDR1 SGHRS, CDR2 YFSETQ. The CDR3 runs 15 residues. This chain's CDR3 is CATTIGTSSTDTQYF. CDR3 coding DNA: TGCGCCACCACCATAGGTACTTCTAGCACAGATACGCAGTATTTT.

This chain uses TRBV7-8 with TRBJ2-3; D is possibly TRBD2 (5 bases). There are 13 residues in the CDR3. In germline, CDR1 is SGHVS, CDR2 FQNEAQ. The V gene lost 3 bases and the J gene lost 5 bases, with 9 bases spanning the gap. The CDR3 loop reads CASSFEGRDTQYF. The CDR3 DNA reads as TGTGCCAGCAGCTTTGAGGGTCGAGATACGCAGTATTTT. The variable domain in full, completed from reference TRBV7-8 and TRBJ2-3, reads GAGVSQSPRYKVAKRGQDVALRCDPISGHVSLFWYQQALGQGPEFLTYFQNEAQLDKSGLPSDRFFAERPEGSVSTLKIQRTQQEDSAVYLCASSFEGRDTQYFGPGTRLTVL.

The J gene is TRBJ1-2, the V gene TRBV6-2 or TRBV6-3; D gene unclear. Per the germline V gene, CDR1 is MNHEY and CDR2 is SVGEGT. Between the trimmed V and J ends, which lost 3 bases and 7 bases, there was a span of 9 bases. This CDR3 has 12 amino acids. The CDR3 nucleotides read TGTGCCAGCAGTTATGACGGCGGTGGCTACACCTTC. It yields the protein CASSYDGGGYTF.

The rearrangement joins TRBV30 to TRBJ2-1; D call uncertain. With 6 bases removed from V and 0 bases from J, the gap between germline ends came to 9 bases. The CDR3 extends over 13 amino acids. Germline values: CDR1 GTSNPN, CDR2 SVGIG (reference sequence). CDR3 amino acids: CACSWFSYNEQFF. In nucleotides, the CDR3 is TGTGCCTGCTCATGGTTCTCCTACAATGAGCAGTTCTTC.

The genes are TRBV11-3 and TRBJ2-7; tentatively, D is TRBD1 or TRBD2 (5 bases each). Germline CDR1 SGHNT, CDR2 YENEEA. V lost 6 bases and J 3 bases, leaving 15 bases between the germline ends. The CDR3 is made up of 14 amino acids. CDR3 sequence reads: CASSLSAGSYEQYF. In DNA form, the CDR3 reads TGTGCCAGCAGTCTCTCGGCAGGGAGCTACGAGCAGTACTTC.

The chain carries TRBV6-5 and TRBJ1-3; D remains unclear. Trimming removed 6 bases at V and 4 bases at J, with 13 bases between. Per germline, CDR1 MNHEY and CDR2 SVGAGI. There are 14 residues in the CDR3. The CDR3 region has the DNA TGTGCCAGCAGGTCGCCCCCCGGGGGAAACACCATATATTTT. Amino acids: CASRSPPGGNTIYF.

This clone occurred once. This chain joins TRBV5-6 and TRBJ2-7; TRBD2 matches 13 bases. Germline V lookup: CDR1 SGHDT, CDR2 YYEEEE. This CDR3 comprises 16 residues. V was clipped by 0 bases and J by 4 bases; unmatched bases: 4. For the CDR3, the DNA is TGTGCCAGCAGCTTGGAGACTAGCGGGGGGCATTACGAGCAGTACTTC. Its protein product is CASSLETSGGHYEQYF.

V is TRBV18 and J is TRBJ2-5, with a possible D match to TRBD2 (6 bases). V was shortened by 6 bases and J by 1 base, with 12 bases between the two germline ends. This CDR3 spans 14 amino acids. CDR1 KGHSH and CDR2 LQKENI come from the germline V gene. In nucleotides, the CDR3 is TGTGCCAGCTCCTGGAGTAGCGGCCAAGAGACCCAGTACTTC. It yields the protein CASSWSSGQETQYF.

The chain couples TRBV7-2 to TRBJ1-1; D uncertain. Germline CDR1 and CDR2: SGHTA and FQGNSA. V shed 4 bases and J shed 4 bases, with 13 bases lying between them. This CDR3 spans 14 amino acids. Here the CDR3 DNA reads TGTGCCAGCAGCTCGAGAGGCGTGACCACTGAAGCTTTCTTT. Its protein is CASSSRGVTTEAFF.

This rearrangement joins TRBV19 to TRBJ2-7, with D hard to call. This CDR3 contains 14 residues. Trimming removed 4 bases at V and 3 bases at J, with 13 bases between. The germline gives CDR1 LNHDA, CDR2 SQIVND (reference sequence). The CDR3 loop reads CASSSNSLLYEQYF. CDR3 sequence (DNA): TGTGCCAGTAGTAGTAACAGCCTACTCTACGAGCAGTACTTC.

J is TRBJ1-2 and V is TRBV6-5, with D unclear. V lost 6 bases to trimming and J lost 0 bases, with 11 bases between them. CDR1 is MNHEY and CDR2 is SVGAGI in the germline V gene. The CDR3 is 14 amino acids. CDR3 protein: CASRDPGPNYGYTF. The CDR3, as DNA: TGTGCCAGCAGAGATCCGGGTCCTAACTATGGCTACACCTTC.

The rearrangement uses TRBV4-1 and TRBJ2-2; TRBD2 agrees at 10 bases. Germline trimming cut 2 bases from V and 5 bases from J; bases unmatched to any gene: 5. From germline, CDR1 is MGHRA and CDR2 YSYEKL. The CDR3 runs to 16 residues. CDR3 in DNA: TGCGCCAGCAGCCAACTAGCGGGAGTTGGTACCGGGGAGCTGTTTTTT. Amino acids: CASSQLAGVGTGELFF.

This sequence joins TRBV7-2 and TRBJ2-2, with 9 nucleotides matching TRBD2. The CDR3 covers 18 residues. Trimming removed 3 bases from V and 2 bases from J; junction bases left unmatched: 10. From germline, CDR1 is SGHTA and CDR2 FQGNSA. The CDR3 nucleotides are TGTGCCAGCAGCTTTCGGCTTGTGACTAGCGGCAACACCGGGGAGCTGTTTTTT. It encodes CASSFRLVTSGNTGELFF.

This clone was found once. The chain couples TRBV2 to TRBJ2-1; no reliable D call. Trimming left V 1 base short and J 6 bases short, with 13 bases between. The CDR3 has 15 amino acids. Germline assignment: CDR1 SNHLY and CDR2 FYNNEI. The CDR3 nucleotides read TGTGCCAGCAGTGAAGGAACTAATAACTCCAATGAGCAGTTCTTC. Protein sequence: CASSEGTNNSNEQFF.

This chain joins TRBV5-1 and TRBJ2-1, with TRBD2 identical over 8 bases. This CDR3 comprises 14 residues. J gave up 3 bases and V 8 bases, and 7 bases lay outside the gene matches. Germline values: CDR1 SGHRS, CDR2 YFSETQ. CDR3 region: CASRGLASYNEQFF. In DNA, the CDR3 is TGCGCCAGTCGCGGACTAGCCAGCTACAATGAGCAGTTCTTC.

This sequence joins TRBV7-2 and TRBJ1-5; tentative D call: TRBD1 (5 bases). Germline V CDR1 and CDR2: SGHTA, FQGNSA. The CDR3 runs 19 residues. Trimming removed 3 bases at V and 5 bases at J, with 26 bases between. For the CDR3, the DNA is TGTGCCAGCAGCTTTCTCGGATCCGGGGCAGGGCAAGGGGATCAGCCCCAGCATTTT. It is translated as CASSFLGSGAGQGDQPQHF.

The chain combines TRBV6-2 or TRBV6-3 with TRBJ1-5, with a tentative D call TRBD1 (6 bases). Germline V gene sequence: CDR1 MNHEY, CDR2 SVGEGT. The germline V and J ends were trimmed by 6 bases and 2 bases, with 11 bases remaining between them. The CDR3 consists of 14 residues. CDR3 DNA sequence: TGTGCCAGCAGCGGGACAAGGGGCAATCAGCCCCAGCATTTT. Protein: CASSGTRGNQPQHF.

V gene TRBV6-1 combines with J gene TRBJ1-1; D not resolved. The ends were cut back, 2 bases at V and 4 bases at J, with 11 bases in the middle. Germline V gives CDR1 MNHNS, CDR2 SASEGT. The CDR3 runs to 14 residues. CDR3 bases: TGTGCCAGCAGTGAACGGTACCGGGGCACTGAAGCTTTCTTT. It translates to CASSERYRGTEAFF.

The gene calls are TRBV29-1 and TRBJ2-2, with a weak D call TRBD1 (6 bases). V was cut by 1 base and J by 2 bases, with 11 bases left in between. This CDR3 is built from 15 residues. Germline CDR1 SQVTM, CDR2 ANQGSEA. This CDR3 is CSVEAGVGNTGELFF. For the CDR3, the DNA is TGCAGCGTTGAAGCAGGGGTCGGAAACACCGGGGAGCTGTTTTTT.

This clone was seen a handful of times. This chain links TRBV5-4 with TRBJ2-1; 8 bases match TRBD2. The trim removed 0 bases at V and 0 bases at J, leaving 8 bases unmatched. Germline loops: CDR1 SGHNT, CDR2 YYREEE (reference sequence). The CDR3 is 18 amino acids. The CDR3: CASSLDGSGVLSYNEQFF. In nucleotides, the CDR3 is TGTGCCAGCAGCTTGGATGGTAGCGGGGTACTCTCCTACAATGAGCAGTTCTTC. The full variable domain, with the rest looked up from reference TRBV5-4 and TRBJ2-1, is ETGVTQSPTHLIKTRGQQVTLRCSSQSGHNTVSWYQQALGQGPQFIFQYYREEENGRGNFPPRFSGLQFPNYSSELNVNALELDDSALYLCASSLDGSGVLSYNEQFFGPGTRLTVL.

This clone appeared a few times. The chain employs TRBV5-1 and TRBJ2-3; 10 positions match TRBD2. The CDR3 has 16 residues. The J segment lost 3 bases and the V segment lost 1 base, leaving 5 bases of the junction unmatched. Germline CDR1 SGHRS, CDR2 YFSETQ. CDR3 nucleotides: TGCGCCAGCAGCTTGAAGGCTAGCGGGGGAACAGATACGCAGTATTTT. As protein: CASSLKASGGTDTQYF.

J is TRBJ1-2 and V is TRBV7-2; D is ambiguous. V lost 2 bases, J lost 0 bases, and 7 bases lay in between. The CDR3 consists of 14 residues. Per the germline V gene, CDR1 is SGHTA and CDR2 is FQGNSA. The CDR3 sequence is CASSLMTTNYGYTF. CDR3 DNA sequence: TGTGCCAGCAGCTTAATGACCACTAACTATGGCTACACCTTC. The full variable domain, completed using reference TRBV7-2 and TRBJ1-2, is GAGVSQSPSNKVTEKGKDVELRCDPISGHTALYWYRQSLGQGLEFLIYFQGNSAPDKSGLPSDRFSAERTGGSVSTLTIQRTQQEDSAVYLCASSLMTTNYGYTFGSGTRLTVV.

This clone came up a few times. The genes are TRBV21-1 and TRBJ1-2; the table's D call, TRBD1, has no DNA check behind it. TRBV21-1 is given as a pseudogene. CDR3 size: 17 residues. CDR3 region: CASSIGWRRGMYGGYTF. As DNA, the CDR3 is TGTGCCAGCAGTATAGGGTGGAGAAGGGGGATGTATGGGGGCTACACCTTC.

This clone was observed a handful of times. The chain combines TRBV7-6 with TRBJ1-1, with D uncertain. Germline-derived CDR1 and CDR2 are SGHVS and FNYEAQ. This CDR3 has 15 amino acids. V gave up 1 base and J gave up 1 base, with 10 bases separating them. The CDR3 sequence is CASSLVLGPNTEAFF. Here the CDR3 DNA reads TGTGCCAGCAGCTTAGTTCTCGGACCGAACACTGAAGCTTTCTTT. Filled out from reference TRBV7-6 and TRBJ1-1, the complete variable domain reads GAGVSQSPRYKVTKRGQDVALRCDPISGHVSLYWYRQALGQGPEFLTYFNYEAQQDKSGLPNDRFSAERPEGSISTLTIQRTEQRDSAMYRCASSLVLGPNTEAFFGQGTRLTVV.

The chain employs TRBV9 and TRBJ1-5, with D unresolved. Germline assignment: CDR1 SGDLS and CDR2 YYNGEE. The CDR3 extends over 14 amino acids. V lost 0 bases and J lost 6, with 10 bases in between. Here the CDR3 DNA reads TGTGCCAGCAGCGTAGAGAACACCTTTCAGCCCCAGCATTTT. Translated: CASSVENTFQPQHF.

The J gene is TRBJ2-3, the V gene TRBV7-9; D unresolved. This CDR3 has 12 amino acids. Germline V gene lookup returns CDR1 SEHNR and CDR2 FQNEAQ (reference sequence). With 4 bases removed from V and 7 bases from J, the gap between germline ends came to 9 bases. CDR3 nucleotides: TGTGCCAGCAGCTCCGCTGCCCATACGCAGTATTTT. Protein product: CASSSAAHTQYF.

In its sample, this clone was seen once. The CDR3 nucleotides are TGTGCCTGGAGTAGAGGACAGGGTCAGCCCCAGCATTTT. Protein sequence: CAWSRGQGQPQHF. V usage is TRBV30 and J usage is TRBJ1-5; TRBD1 aligns across 8 bases. The V and J ends lost 2 bases and 6 bases, in that order; junction bases with no gene match: 3. The CDR3 is 13 amino acids. Germline V gene lookup returns CDR1 GTSNPN and CDR2 SVGIG (reference sequence). The variable domain in full, with the rest retrieved from reference TRBV30 and TRBJ1-5, is SQTIHQWPATLVQPVGSPLSLECTVEGTSNPNLYWYRQAAGRGLQLLFYSVGIGQISSEVPQNLSASRPQDRQFILSSKKLLLSDSGFYLCAWSRGQGQPQHFGDGTRLSIL.